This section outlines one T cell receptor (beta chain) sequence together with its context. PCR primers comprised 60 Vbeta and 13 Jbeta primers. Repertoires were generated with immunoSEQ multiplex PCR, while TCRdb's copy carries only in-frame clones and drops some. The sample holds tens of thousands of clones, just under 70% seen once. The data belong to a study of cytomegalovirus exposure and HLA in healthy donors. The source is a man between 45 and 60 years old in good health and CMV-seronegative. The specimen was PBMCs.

The CDR3 here is CASSTGKRSNEKLFF. CDR3 DNA: TGTGCCAGCAGCACCGGGAAGAGGTCTAATGAAAAACTGTTTTTT. The rearrangement uses TRBV9 and TRBJ1-4; D is unresolved. This CDR3 is 15 amino acids long. CDR1 and CDR2 from the germline V gene are SGDLS and YYNGEE. The V end lost 4 bases, the J end lost 3 bases, and 13 bases lay between the germline ends.